This T cell receptor (beta chain) was retrieved from a study of cytomegalovirus exposure and HLA in healthy donors. Study results and limitations: In vitro assays verified that a few CMV-associated chains recognized CMV antigens specifically. First-cohort TCR clusters were later found to tend to co-occur in the 120 or so validation repertoires. High specificity and sensitivity for cytomegalovirus status were reported for the classifier.

Separate from the approximately 700-subject first cohort was the approximately 120-subject validation cohort, to which the donors belonged. TCRdb's copy holds only in-frame clones and misses some; the assay was immunoSEQ multiplex PCR. The data contain some 220,000 clones, over 80% of them singletons. Details on this clone: Its antigen is unknown.

Trimming removed 7 bases from V and 7 bases from J, with 5 bases in between. Germline V gene data show CDR1 as SNHLY and CDR2 as FYNNEI. The CDR3 is 10 amino acids. Material for sequencing was PBMCs. The TCR originated in a woman in her late teens or twenties in good health and CMV-seronegative. The V and J genes are TRBV2 and TRBJ2-1; D remains ambiguous. In nucleotides, the CDR3 is TGTGCCAGCAAGAGGAATGAGCAGTTCTTC. It encodes CASKRNEQFF.